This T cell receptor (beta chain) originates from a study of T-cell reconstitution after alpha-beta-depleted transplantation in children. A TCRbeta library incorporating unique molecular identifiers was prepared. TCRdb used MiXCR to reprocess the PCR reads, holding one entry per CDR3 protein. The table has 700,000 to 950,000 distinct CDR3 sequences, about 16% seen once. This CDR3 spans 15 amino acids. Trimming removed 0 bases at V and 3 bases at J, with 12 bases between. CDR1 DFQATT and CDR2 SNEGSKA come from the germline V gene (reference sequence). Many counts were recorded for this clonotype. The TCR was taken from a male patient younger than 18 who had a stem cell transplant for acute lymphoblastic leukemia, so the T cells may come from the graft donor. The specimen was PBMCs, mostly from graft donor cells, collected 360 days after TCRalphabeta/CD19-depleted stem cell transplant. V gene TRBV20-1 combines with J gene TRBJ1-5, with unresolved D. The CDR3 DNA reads TGCAGTGCTAGAGATCCGATGGAACCCAATCAGCCCCAGCATTTT. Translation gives CSARDPMEPNQPQHF.